This record covers a single T cell receptor beta chain. Its specific antigen is unknown. Base qualities are not recorded, but no much larger clone differs from it by a single base. Libraries were made using the immunoSEQ multiplex PCR assay. For the multiplex PCR, a mixture combining 60 forward primers for TCR Vbeta segments and 13 reverse primers for TCR Jbeta segments was used. The CDR3 region of rearranged TCR beta genes was amplified from genomic DNA by a multiplex PCR assay. The Illumina HiSeq System was used to sequence the amplified TCR beta libraries as 87-base-pair reads. As for the authors' bioinformatics: A later analysis tallied roughly 80 million unique TCR beta chains across the 640 or so repertoires, and around 12 million of those chains were shared by two or more donors. A nearest-neighbor algorithm error-corrected the raw reads and collapsed the reads into unique sequences, merging closely related sequences to remove PCR and sequencing errors. To assign V, D and J gene segments, CDR3 sequences were aligned to IMGT reference sequences. For a sequence to be retained, a match of at least six nucleotides to both a V gene segment and a J gene segment was required. Rearrangements were called productive when the CDR3 lacked stop codons and stayed in frame with V and J; all others were non-productive. Following IMGT convention, CDR3 was defined as the stretch from the second conserved V-encoded cysteine to the conserved J-encoded phenylalanine. In an earlier analysis of around 570 of the donors, sequences lacking an unambiguous match to a single V gene segment were excluded. An earlier analysis of 500 to 600 of the donors classified V segments as functional when productive rearrangements were above 56.7% and as segregating when the standard deviation between donors was above 5%. A statistical classification framework was built for diagnosing cytomegalovirus status from the catalog of TCR beta chain sequences. V and J gene assignment, in a later analysis, came from comparing TCR nucleotide sequences with IMGT/GENE-DB human TR gene sequences. The TCRdist pipeline was used in a later analysis to assign CDR3 sequences and most-parsimonious VDJ recombination scenarios. A later analysis defined each TCR beta chain by its CDR3 amino acid sequence plus V-gene family, and excluded reads lacking a unique V-gene family. To address suspected cross-contamination and a sequencing artifact, a later analysis removed 450 to 700 highly shared, low-generation-probability nucleotide sequences. For each public chain, a later analysis derived a clonal expansion index from normalized ranks of inferred template counts within each repertoire. In a later analysis, generation probabilities were computed using a VDJ recombination model fitted to out-of-frame rearrangements, and the results were checked against IGoR. In a later analysis, hypergeometric tests were used to score TCR-TCR, TCR-HLA and TCR-CMV co-occurrence, with a repertoire-size bias correction applied to TCR pairs. To estimate false discovery rates, a later analysis permuted the HLA or CMV assignments 20 times. In a later analysis, co-occurring TCRs were grouped using DBSCAN, and TCRdist sequence similarity was added for clustering within HLA-allele-positive subsets. Repertoires with fewer than 30,000 or more than 120,000 public chains were left out of co-occurrence clustering, as were several repertoires with anomalous nucleotide sharing. The table comes from immuneACCESS by way of TCRdb, which keeps in-frame sequences with V and J called. Part of the clones is missing from these tables; in studies checked, under half for an unresolved V gene and the rest for unknown reasons. V and J calls and clone size come straight from that table; D and trimming were deduced from the DNA. Counted in this sample were approximately 160,000 clones; about 78% of them appeared once. About 13% of the sample goes to the ten largest clones.

The germline V gene encodes CDR1 SNHLY and CDR2 FYNNEI. After removal of 3 bases from V and 3 bases from J, the junction retains 6 bases not matched to a gene. From cysteine to phenylalanine, the CDR3 is 15 amino acids long. The sequence is cut down to CDR3 DNA, 45 bases in frame from base 1. This sample stems from a study of cytomegalovirus exposure and HLA in healthy donors (dated by TCRdb to between 2016 and 2019). Background for the entire study: In an earlier analysis of approximately 640 of the donors, 276 Gb of sequence data and 95 million to 130 million unique TCR beta sequences from roughly 180 million T cells were reported. Roughly 5 DR-DQ haplotypes were treated as single units for association and clustering because of strong linkage in the cohort. Besides the first cohort of roughly 700 subjects, a separate validation cohort made up of around 120 different subjects was used. A later analysis re-analyzed previously published TCR beta repertoires from 500 to 700 donors and added high-resolution HLA genotyping to study TCR occurrence patterns. The study aimed to test whether cataloging public T cell receptors could reveal signatures of past pathogen exposure. High-throughput TCR immunosequencing, statistical association of individual TCRs with disease status, and machine learning were combined to predict cytomegalovirus infection status. Among the 398 genotyped donors, around 79% belonged to the genetic ancestry cluster associated with self-reported Caucasian donors. Across around 400 genotyped donors of the cohort, an average of approximately 220,000 unique TCR beta nucleotide sequences per donor were sequenced, and 15% to 20% of those sequences were non-productive. Typing coverage differed by locus: A, B, C, DRB1 and DQB1 were typed in roughly 620-640 donors, DQA1 in 500 to 550, DPA1 in some 570, and DPB1 in roughly 450. Every discovery cohort repertoire had been produced on one sequencing platform. A later genetic analysis used genome-wide SNP genotypes for about three fifths of the 666 donors, treating that subset as a discovery cohort. Alongside the repertoire data, information on donor age, sex, ethnicity and CMV serostatus was compiled. Rather than drawing on any new phenotypic data, the later analysis identified candidate immune exposures from TCR beta sequences and the way those sequences occurred across donors. About 280 gigabases of sequencing data and 70 million to 100 million unique TCR sequences were included in an early release covering about 620 HLA-typed donors. The study profiled the T cell repertoires of approximately 700 subjects by immunosequencing and related them to cytomegalovirus serostatus. An earlier analysis of 500 to 650 of the donors applied high-throughput TCR beta sequencing to assess whether each TCR beta V gene segment acted as functional or pseudogenic. HLA typing covered class I and class II loci at four-digit resolution. What the study reported, not specific to this receptor: Compared with the roughly 710-donor mean, donors in an Asian-associated ancestry cluster had fewer N-insertions in productive TCRs, according to a later genetic analysis. The cohort was sequenced for TCR beta chains only, and without alpha or paired-chain data the features that could be detected were limited. Several of the top co-occurrence clusters appeared to be linked to parvovirus B19, influenza, CMV and Epstein-Barr virus, according to a later analysis. The study listed approximately 160 TCR beta chains as associated with cytomegalovirus. About 17 rarely observed V segments, including chromosome 9 orphons, were excluded from the earlier analysis of 550 to 700 of the donors because counts were too low. The classifier was reported to diagnose cytomegalovirus status with high specificity and sensitivity in both the original and validation cohorts. Presence/absence analyses assumed roughly uniform sequencing depth across donors, an assumption that may not hold. According to a later analysis, TCR association rates differed among HLA loci, with DRB1 alleles showing the most associated TCRs and HLA-C alleles showing the fewest. The only immune exposure information available for the cohort was CMV serostatus. A few of the identified cytomegalovirus-associated TCR beta chains were confirmed in vitro to be specific for cytomegalovirus antigens. A further reported finding was that TCR beta sequences accurately predicted the HLA-A and HLA-B alleles for most subjects in the first cohort. According to the authors, the approach could potentially be generalized to other disease states and immunological phenotypes. A later analysis found that HLA-associated TCR beta chains were more clonally expanded and had lower generation probabilities than equally common non-associated chains. HLA typing was unavailable for some donors at each locus, so association tests used only the typed subset. A cluster of highly shared sequence variants was judged likely to represent a technical artifact of the sequencing pipeline. Most TCR sequences were observed very rarely across donors, whereas some public TCRs were present in many individuals. An association between a missense DCLRE1C variant and V-gene and J-gene trimming of TCR beta chains was found in a later genetic analysis and replicated in an independent cohort. Correlated functional status among segregating V segments might be attributable to linkage disequilibrium, but an unknown experimental factor could not be ruled out. Assigning TCR associations to individual alleles was difficult when HLA alleles, especially DR and DQ, strongly co-occurred. Some IMGT-functional V segments, including TRBV6-2 and TRBV6-3, could not be told apart with the 87-base-pair reads, so those segments were excluded. A later analysis associated 15,000 or so TCR beta sequences with specific HLA alleles at a false discovery rate of 0.05. In an earlier analysis of 587 of the donors, most TCR beta V segments appeared in productive rearrangements about 87% or about 30% of the time, broadly matching IMGT annotations. Most CMV-associated TCR beta chains appeared to be HLA-restricted in a later analysis, and the HLA associations seemed to be driven largely by CMV exposure.

The cohort consisted of hundreds of healthy bone marrow donors. At the time of sampling, every cohort member was nominally healthy, though immune exposures that went unrecorded were likely present. The donor was CMV seropositive and was included in the group of approximately 300 seropositive cohort members. A peripheral blood sample was provided by each donor, and peripheral blood mononuclear cells were used for TCR beta sequencing. The Qiagen DNeasy Blood Extraction Kit was used to extract genomic DNA from the blood cell samples. The TCR originated in a woman aged 50 to 60 in good health and CMV-seropositive. Recombination joined TRBV2 with TRBJ2-7; 9 central bases correspond to TRBD1. The sample comprised PBMCs. DNA sequence: TGTGCCAGCAGTGAGAGACAGGGGGAGGTCTACGAGCAGTACTTC. Its protein product is CASSERQGEVYEQYF.